A single count supports the clone carrying this T cell receptor (beta chain). In the authors' methods: Amplification with reference gene primers provided the estimates of nucleated cell counts. Data came from immunoSEQ multiplex PCR; TCRdb stores just in-frame clones and leaves some out. For V, J and clone size, that table is used; D and trimming come from the DNA. Of about 50,000 clones in the sample, roughly 90% are singletons; the top ten hold roughly 10%. The sample belongs to a study of blood T cell repertoires in COVID-19. Study-wide background: Researchers got acute and convalescent COVID-19 samples from the United States, Italy and Spain. Sample material is recorded as cDNA or gDNA derived from T cells, B-cell-depleted T cells, or PBMCs.

Germline assignment: CDR1 SGHRS and CDR2 YFSETQ. Trimming at V came to 1 base and at J to 0 bases, leaving 8 bases not matched to a gene. This CDR3 contains 20 residues. This clonotype was obtained from a woman of 80 years or more with acute or convalescent COVID-19. V usage is TRBV5-1 and J usage is TRBJ2-3, with TRBD2 identical over 16 bases. Sequenced material: peripheral blood. CDR3 loop: CASSLWGLAGGTTSTDTQYF. CDR3 sequence (DNA): TGCGCCAGCAGCTTGTGGGGACTAGCGGGGGGGACTACCAGCACAGATACGCAGTATTTT.